This T cell receptor (beta chain) was sequenced for a study of blood T cell repertoires in COVID-19. Overall study context: Acute and convalescent COVID-19 samples came from the United States, Italy and Spain. PBMCs, B-cell-depleted T cells, or T cells were the source of the cDNA or gDNA that made up the material.

This clone was recorded only once. Original analysis: Reference gene primer amplification gave estimated nucleated cell counts. TCRdb's copy holds only in-frame clones and misses some; the assay was immunoSEQ multiplex PCR. V and J calls and clone size are copied from that table; D and trimming were computed from the DNA. Of hundreds of thousands of clones listed, around 90% are singletons. This CDR3 region has 13 residues. The germline CDR1 and CDR2 sequences are SNHLY and FYNNEI. V gave up 8 bases and J gave up 0 bases, with 10 bases separating them. The chain couples TRBV2 to TRBJ1-1; D is unclear. Sequencing was carried out using peripheral blood. The origin of this receptor is a woman aged 18-29 years who had recovered from COVID-19. The CDR3 DNA reads as TGTGCCAGCCTGAGAGGGTTGAACACTGAAGCTTTCTTT. Protein: CASLRGLNTEAFF.